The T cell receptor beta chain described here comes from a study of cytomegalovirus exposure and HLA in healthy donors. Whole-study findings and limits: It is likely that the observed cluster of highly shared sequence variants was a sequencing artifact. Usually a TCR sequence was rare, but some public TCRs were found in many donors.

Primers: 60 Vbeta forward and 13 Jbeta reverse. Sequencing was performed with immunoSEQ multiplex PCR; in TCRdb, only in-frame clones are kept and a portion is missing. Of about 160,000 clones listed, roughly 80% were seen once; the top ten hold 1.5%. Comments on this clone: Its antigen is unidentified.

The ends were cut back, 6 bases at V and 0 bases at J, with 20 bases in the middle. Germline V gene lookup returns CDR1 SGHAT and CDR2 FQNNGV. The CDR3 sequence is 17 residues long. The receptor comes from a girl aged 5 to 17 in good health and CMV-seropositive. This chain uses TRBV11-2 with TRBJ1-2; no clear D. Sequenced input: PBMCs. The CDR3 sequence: CASRNLRGPGTNYGYTF. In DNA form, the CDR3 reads TGTGCCAGCAGAAATCTCCGCGGGCCGGGGACTAACTATGGCTACACCTTC.